This TCR beta chain was sequenced for a study of cytomegalovirus exposure and HLA in healthy donors. Across the whole study: Ancestry clustering placed around 81% of around 400 genotyped donors in the Caucasian-associated cluster. General observations from the study: Earlier analysis yielded a pattern in which most TCR beta V segments were productive about 90% or about 30% of the time.

As concerns this clone: Antigen specificity is unknown.

The CDR3 is 15 residues long. The V gene end was trimmed by 5 bases and the J gene end by 3 bases; junction bases not matched to a gene: 8. Germline V CDR1 and CDR2: SEHNR, FQNEAQ (reference sequence). PCR employed 60 Vbeta and 13 Jbeta primers. Using immunoSEQ multiplex PCR, the repertoire was profiled, and TCRdb retains in-frame clones only, with some absent. The sample has 100,000 to 130,000 clones; approximately 76% are singletons. The clonotype originates from a man aged 18-30 years in good health and CMV-seronegative. Input material: PBMCs. V gene TRBV7-9 combines with J gene TRBJ1-1; 8 bases align to TRBD1. The CDR3 sequence: CASSPEDRAYTEAFF. The CDR3 nucleotides are TGTGCCAGCAGCCCAGAGGACAGGGCTTACACTGAAGCTTTCTTT.